This is a list of T cell receptor beta chains from one sample in a study of patients and donors after allogeneic stem cell transplantation. Each CDR3 protein is one row after TCRdb ran MiXCR on the RT-PCR reads. The sample has about 230,000 distinct CDR3 sequences, 13% to 15% seen once. Sample: blood, either unsorted or a sorted T cell fraction (not recorded which). The receptors were sampled from a human donor who was either an allogeneic HSCT recipient or a stem cell or donor lymphocyte infusion donor (not recorded which). It is not recorded whose cells these are; they may come from a transplant donor. Each CDR3 is given with its conserved first and last residue. D genes are given only for firm matches. Only part of the rows carry a size: once, few, many, or a class if the clone is expanded.

V	size	D	length	J	DNA	CDR3
TRBV5-4	-	-	15	TRBJ1-2	TGTGCCAGCAGCACCGGATACTCTGCTTACTATGGCTACACCTTC	CASSTGYSAYYGYTF
TRBV3-1	few	-	15	TRBJ1-2	TGTGCCAGCAGCCATTTCCAGGGGCGGAACTATGGCTACACCTTC	CASSHFQGRNYGYTF
TRBV5-1	-	TRBD1	15	TRBJ1-6	TGCGCCAGCAGCTCCGGGACAGTCAATAATTCACCCCTCCACTTT	CASSSGTVNNSPLHF
TRBV20-1	few	TRBD2	13	TRBJ2-3	TGCAGTGCCCTTAGCGGGAATATAGATACGCAGTATTTT	CSALSGNIDTQYF
TRBV20-1	-	-	15	TRBJ2-1	TGCAGTGCCCCGACCCCGGGGAGCTCCTACAATGAGCAGTTCTTC	CSAPTPGSSYNEQFF
TRBV5-1	-	TRBD1	14	TRBJ2-2	TGCGCCAGCAGCTTGGAGACAGGGGCCGGGGAGCTGTTTTTT	CASSLETGAGELFF
TRBV7-8	few	TRBD2	15	TRBJ2-1	TGTGCCAGCAGCTTTATAGGACTAGCGTTCAATGAGCAGTTCTTC	CASSFIGLAFNEQFF
TRBV10-2	-	-	16	TRBJ1-6	TGCGCCAGCAGTGAAGGGGGAAGAGGCTTTTCTTCACCCCTCCACTTT	CASSEGGRGFSSPLHF
TRBV5-1	many	-	13	TRBJ2-3	TGCGCCAGCAACCAGGGGGGAACAGATACGCAGTATTTT	CASNQGGTDTQYF
TRBV2	few	-	15	TRBJ2-3	TGTGCCAGCAGTGAATCTAGGATTGGCACAGATACGCAGTATTTT	CASSESRIGTDTQYF
TRBV5-4	-	TRBD1	14	TRBJ2-5	TGTGCCAGCACCCTACAGGGGGTCGGGGAGACCCAGTACTTC	CASTLQGVGETQYF
TRBV19	many	-	15	TRBJ1-1	TGTGCCAGTAGTATTTTCGGGGTGATGAACACTGAAGCTTTCTTT	CASSIFGVMNTEAFF
TRBV29-1	few	TRBD2	16	TRBJ2-3	TGCAGCGTTGAAGATCAGAAGGGACTAGTAGCGGCTACGCAGTATTTT	CSVEDQKGLVAATQYF
TRBV7-2	-	-	14	TRBJ1-5	TGTGCCAGCAGCTTAGATAAGAGTTTGGGCACCCAGCATTTT	CASSLDKSLGTQHF